Listed below are T cell receptor beta chains from one sample, sequenced in a study of blood T cell repertoires in COVID-19. This table comes from immunoSEQ multiplex PCR, and its TCRdb copy is limited to in-frame clones, with some not included. The table has about 59,000 clones, about nine tenths seen once; the top ten hold over 7.5%. What was sequenced was peripheral blood. These receptors were collected from a human donor in a cohort sampled during active COVID-19. Each CDR3 is given with its conserved first and last residue. The order of the fields is V gene, D gene, clone size, J gene, CDR3 DNA, CDR3 protein. D genes are given only for firm matches. Expanded clones get a size class; other rows say once, few or many, or leave the size out.

TRBV7-2,TRBD1,NA,TRBJ1-2,TGTGCCAGCAGCTTAGGGTGGACAGGGGGCATATACACCTTC,CASSLGWTGGIYTF
TRBV28,NA,NA,TRBJ2-1,TGTGCCAGCAGTTTATCGAGGGAAGACGGTGAGCAGTTCTTC,CASSLSREDGEQFF
TRBV24-1,NA,medium-sized,TRBJ1-2,TGTGCCACCAGTGATTTGCGCGGAGCTCCCAACTATGGCTACACCTTC,CATSDLRGAPNYGYTF
TRBV19,NA,NA,TRBJ1-5,TGTGCCAGTAGTATAGCAGGATCGGTATTTGATCAGCCCCAGCATTTT,CASSIAGSVFDQPQHF
TRBV7-9,TRBD2,NA,TRBJ2-3,TGTGCCAGTTGGACTAGCGGGAGATCAGATACGCAGTATTTT,CASWTSGRSDTQYF
TRBV28,NA,NA,TRBJ1-2,TGTGCCAGCAGTTTCCCGGGGGGGTGGTACACCTTC,CASSFPGGWYTF
TRBV4-3,TRBD2,NA,TRBJ2-7,TGCGCCAGCAGCCAAGGGTCTAGCGGGCCCTACGAGCAGTACTTC,CASSQGSSGPYEQYF
TRBV5-4,TRBD1,NA,TRBJ1-2,TGTGCCAGCAGCTTTTCCGGGACAGCCGGCTCTACCTTC,CASSFSGTAGSTF
TRBV5-1,NA,NA,TRBJ2-5,TGCGCCAGCAGCAAAAGACTGGCTTCCAAGGAGACCCAGTACTTC,CASSKRLASKETQYF
TRBV2,TRBD2,NA,TRBJ2-3,TGTGCCAGCAGTGAGCATCGACTAGCGGGTACAACAGATACGCAGTATTTT,CASSEHRLAGTTDTQYF
TRBV6-5,TRBD2,NA,TRBJ2-7,TGTGCCAGCAGGAAACTAGCGGCCTACGAGCAGTACTTC,CASRKLAAYEQYF
TRBV5-1,TRBD1,NA,TRBJ2-3,TGCGCCAGCAGCCCCGGGACAGCCACAGATACGCAGTATTTT,CASSPGTATDTQYF
TRBV25-1,NA,NA,TRBJ2-7,TGTGCCAGCAGTATCACAGGGTACGAGCAGTACTTC,CASSITGYEQYF
TRBV7-2,NA,NA,TRBJ2-3,TGTGCCAGCAGCCCCAGGACAGCTAGCACAGATACGCAGTATTTT,CASSPRTASTDTQYF
TRBV18,TRBD2,NA,TRBJ2-7,TGTGCCAGCTCTAGGACTAGCGCCACCTACGAGCAGTACTTC,CASSRTSATYEQYF
TRBV27,NA,NA,TRBJ2-1,TGTGCCAGCAGTGCCAGCGGGTGGAACAATGAGCAGTTCTTC,CASSASGWNNEQFF
TRBV5-4,NA,NA,TRBJ1-2,TGTGCCAGCAGCTTGGGTAACCACAGGGTTGGAGGCTACACCTTC,CASSLGNHRVGGYTF
TRBV5-4,TRBD1,NA,TRBJ2-3,TGTGCCAGCAGTCTAAGGACAGGGGGCTGGACAGATACGCAGTATTTT,CASSLRTGGWTDTQYF
TRBV7-8,TRBD2,NA,TRBJ2-7,TGTGCCAGCAGCCCTAGAGGGGCGGGAGAGGGGTACGAGCAGTACTTC,CASSPRGAGEGYEQYF
TRBV5-4,NA,NA,TRBJ2-4,TGTGCCAGCAGCTCGGGGGACTTAGCCAAAAACATTCAGTACTTC,CASSSGDLAKNIQYF
TRBV6-5,TRBD1,NA,TRBJ2-3,TGTGCCAGCAGCGGACAGGTCCCGGCAGATACGCAGTATTTT,CASSGQVPADTQYF
TRBV9,TRBD2,NA,TRBJ2-3,TGTGCCAGCAGCGTAGGGGCTAGCGGGCTCACTTACCAAGATACGCAGTATTTT,CASSVGASGLTYQDTQYF
TRBV7-3,TRBD1,NA,TRBJ2-7,TGTGCCAGCAGCTTGCAACCTCCGGGACAGGGTTACGAGCAGTACTTC,CASSLQPPGQGYEQYF
TRBV5-1,NA,NA,TRBJ2-7,TGCGCCAGCAGCTTGGTCGGCCAGGGGCAATACGAGCAGTACTTC,CASSLVGQGQYEQYF
TRBV6-5,NA,NA,TRBJ2-7,TGTGCCAGCAGTTACTCCCCCATGACAGTCCACGAGCAGTACTTC,CASSYSPMTVHEQYF
TRBV7-2,NA,NA,TRBJ1-4,TGTGCCAGCAGCTTAGGGAACCAGGGCGGAAAACTGTTTTTT,CASSLGNQGGKLFF
TRBV6-5,NA,NA,TRBJ2-2,TGTGCCAGCTATAGGTCTGGAGGAGGGGAGCTGTTTTTT,CASYRSGGGELFF
TRBV7-6,TRBD2,NA,TRBJ2-1,TGTGCCAGCAGCTTAGCCCCTCCGACTAGCGGGAGGTTTGAGCAGTTCTTC,CASSLAPPTSGRFEQFF
TRBV12-5,TRBD1,NA,TRBJ1-3,TGTGCTAGTGGTTTGGTCGGACAGGGTACGAAGGCCTATGGAAACACCATATATTTT,CASGLVGQGTKAYGNTIYF
TRBV9,TRBD2,NA,TRBJ2-1,TGTGCCAGCGGGAAGTCCGGGGGGAATGAGCAGTTCTTC,CASGKSGGNEQFF
TRBV18,TRBD1,NA,TRBJ2-7,TGTGCCAGCTCAGCCGGGACAGGGATCTACGAGCAGTACTTC,CASSAGTGIYEQYF
TRBV5-8,TRBD1,NA,TRBJ1-6,TGTGCCAGCAGCTTGGTACAGGGGGCTTCACCCCTCCACTTT,CASSLVQGASPLHF
TRBV7-2,NA,NA,TRBJ2-3,TGTGCCAGCAGCTTAGGTGGAGCAGATACGCAGTATTTT,CASSLGGADTQYF
TRBV6-5,TRBD1,NA,TRBJ2-2,TGTGCCAGCAGTTATTCGACAGGGGCCAACACCGGGGAGCTGTTTTTT,CASSYSTGANTGELFF
TRBV6-2/TRBV6-3,NA,NA,TRBJ1-5,TGTGCCAGCAGTGGAGCTGGGGCCCGGCAGCCCCAGCATTTT,CASSGAGARQPQHF
TRBV6-5,NA,once,TRBJ1-1,TGTGCCAGCAGTTACGGGCAGAACACTGAAGCTTTCTTT,CASSYGQNTEAFF
TRBV7-6,NA,NA,TRBJ2-1,TGTGCCAGCAGCTTAGGGATGCCCGAGGGTGAGCAGTTCTTC,CASSLGMPEGEQFF
TRBV18,TRBD2,NA,TRBJ2-5,TGTGCCAGCTCACCACGGACTAGCGGGGAGACCCAGTACTTC,CASSPRTSGETQYF
TRBV7-7,TRBD1,few,TRBJ2-7,TGTGCTAGCAGCTCACAGGGGGGAGGCGAGCAGTACTTC,CASSSQGGGEQYF
TRBV19,NA,NA,TRBJ1-1,TGTGCCAGCGGGGAGAACACTGAAGCTTTCTTT,CASGENTEAFF
TRBV6-5,TRBD2,NA,TRBJ2-1,TGTGCCAGCACCCCGGGACTAGCGAGGTACAATGAGCAGTTCTTC,CASTPGLARYNEQFF
TRBV3-1/TRBV3-2,TRBD1,NA,TRBJ1-4,TGTGCCAGCAGCCGGGACAGCGAACGAAAACTGTTTTTT,CASSRDSERKLFF
TRBV2,NA,once,TRBJ1-1,TGTGCCAGCAGTGAGGAGGCCGGCGGGACTGAAGCTTTCTTT,CASSEEAGGTEAFF
TRBV9,NA,NA,TRBJ2-5,TGTGCCAGCAACCGACAGACGTACCAAGAGACCCAGTACTTC,CASNRQTYQETQYF
TRBV6-2/TRBV6-3,NA,once,TRBJ2-3,TGTGCCAGCACCCCGCGAGTTTTCCGCACAGATACGCAGTATTTT,CASTPRVFRTDTQYF
TRBV28,TRBD1,NA,TRBJ2-2,TGTGCCAGCAGTCCCCGGACAGGGACCGGGGAGCTGTTTTTT,CASSPRTGTGELFF
TRBV7-2,NA,NA,TRBJ2-1,TGTGCCAGCAGCGTTTCTTCCAGTTCCTACAATGAGCAGTTCTTC,CASSVSSSSYNEQFF
TRBV12-2,NA,NA,TRBJ2-2,TGTGCAAGTCGACCGAACGGGGGGGAGACCGGGGAGCTGTTTTTT,CASRPNGGETGELFF
TRBV9,TRBD1,once,TRBJ2-2,TGTGCCAGCAGCGTAGAGGGGGCAACGACCGGGGAGCTGTTTTTT,CASSVEGATTGELFF
TRBV29-1,TRBD2,NA,TRBJ2-3,TGCAGCGTTGCGGCGGGGGCAGATACGCAGTATTTT,CSVAAGADTQYF
TRBV2,TRBD2,NA,TRBJ2-7,TGTGCCAGCACCCGTCGGGAGGCTAGTTACGAGCAGTACTTC,CASTRREASYEQYF
TRBV6-5,NA,NA,TRBJ2-5,TGTGCCAGCAGTTACGCCCTTTCCGGATTAGGGGATACCCAGTACTTC,CASSYALSGLGDTQYF
TRBV24-1,TRBD1,NA,TRBJ1-2,TGTGCCACCAGTCCGAACAGGGGGCTTCGGGGCTACACCTTC,CATSPNRGLRGYTF
TRBV7-7,TRBD1,NA,TRBJ2-5,TGTGCTAGCACCTTAGGGACAGGGGGCGGGGAGACCCAGTACTTC,CASTLGTGGGETQYF
TRBV11-2,NA,NA,TRBJ2-3,TGTGCCAGCAGCTTAGTTAGTCTGAGCACAGATACGCAGTATTTT,CASSLVSLSTDTQYF
TRBV28,TRBD1,NA,TRBJ2-7,TGTGCCAGCAGGGGACAGGGACCCTACGAGCAGTACTTC,CASRGQGPYEQYF
TRBV5-1,TRBD1,NA,TRBJ2-7,TGCGCCAGCAGCTTAGGGACAGGGGGCACCTACGAGCAGTACTTC,CASSLGTGGTYEQYF